Shown below are 7 T cell receptor beta chains from a single sample sequenced in a study of radiotherapy plus CTLA-4 blockade in lung cancer. This table comes from immunoSEQ multiplex PCR, and its TCRdb copy is limited to in-frame clones, with some not included. The profile covers around 55,000 clones, with around four fifths appearing a single time and around 6.6% taken by the ten largest. Material: peripheral blood, obtained from a patient treated with radiotherapy plus ipilimumab. These receptors all come from a human donor with non-small cell lung cancer whose response to radiotherapy plus ipilimumab could not be evaluated.

The chain has TRBV7-2 and TRBJ2-5; TRBD1 aligns across 7 bases. The V gene's germline CDR1 is SGHTA and CDR2 FQGNSA. This CDR3 region has 17 residues. V shed 1 base and J 1 base; nucleotides not matched to a gene: 9. The CDR3 loop reads CASSLDSGTVLQETQYF. The DNA of the CDR3 is TGTGCCAGCAGCTTAGACTCAGGGACAGTCCTCCAAGAGACCCAGTACTTC.

The chain employs TRBV7-9 and TRBJ1-1; perhaps TRBD1 as D (6 bases). Germline CDR1 SEHNR, CDR2 FQNEAQ (reference sequence). This CDR3 region has 16 residues. Deletions cut 1 base from V and 10 bases from J, with 22 bases between. The CDR3 region is CASSLGVMGGGEVAFF. The CDR3 DNA is TGTGCCAGCAGCTTAGGTGTGATGGGCGGGGGCGAGGTAGCTTTCTTT.

The rearrangement uses TRBV30 and TRBJ2-3, with 10 bases that match TRBD2. The junction had 14 bases not matched to a gene; V was cut back by 0 bases and J by 5 bases. This CDR3 comprises 18 residues. Germline CDR1 is GTSNPN and CDR2 is SVGIG (reference sequence). CDR3 sequence: CAWSVWPPKREGLDTQYF. The DNA for the CDR3 is TGTGCCTGGAGTGTATGGCCCCCCAAGCGGGAGGGGTTAGATACGCAGTATTTT.

The genes are TRBV28 and TRBJ2-1; tentatively, D is TRBD1 (6 bases). This CDR3 comprises 14 residues. Per the germline V gene, CDR1 is MDHEN and CDR2 is SYDVKM. Trimming cost V 3 bases and J 8 bases, with 14 bases left between them. Here the CDR3 DNA reads TGTGCCAGCAGTTTCCCCGGCAGGGGTGATGAGCAGTTCTTC. Translation gives CASSFPGRGDEQFF.

This clone has more than one count but fewer than ten. The chain carries TRBV4-3 and TRBJ2-5, with D hard to call. This CDR3 has 13 residues. Trimming stripped 1 base from V and 5 bases from J, with 8 bases between. CDR1 and CDR2 from the germline V gene are LGHNA and YSLEER. CDR3 coding DNA: TGCGCCAGCAGCCAAGGAGCGAAGGAGACCCAGTACTTC. Translating gives CASSQGAKETQYF.

The V and J genes are TRBV27 and TRBJ2-3, with D maybe TRBD1 (6 bases). The CDR3 is 14 residues long. V was pared by 3 bases and J by 1 base, with 8 bases between. The germline V gene has CDR1 MNHEY and CDR2 SMNVEV (reference sequence). CDR3 DNA sequence: TGTGCCAGCAGTTTTTACAGGGGCACAGATACGCAGTATTTT. It codes for CASSFYRGTDTQYF.

CDR3 protein: CASSVPSTGKNQPQHF. The CDR3 region has the DNA TGTGCCAGCAGTGTTCCCTCGACAGGGAAGAATCAGCCCCAGCATTTT. This rearrangement joins TRBV6-1 to TRBJ1-5; TRBD1 aligns across 7 bases. V trimming: 4 bases; J trimming: 4 bases; junction bases outside the gene matches: 10. CDR1 is MNHNS, CDR2 SASEGT, per germline. This CDR3 comprises 16 residues.